A selection of T cell receptor beta chains follows, all from one sample in a study of blood T cells in healthy people across ages. TCRdb redid the calling of the 5' RACE reads with MiXCR, one entry per CDR3 protein. The data hold hundreds of thousands of distinct CDR3 sequences, with more than 40% observed a single time. The material sequenced was blood. The receptors here all came from a woman aged 55 to 70 in good health. CDR3s include the opening cysteine and the closing phenylalanine or tryptophan. A D gene is named only where the DNA matches it firmly. Not all rows give a size; the values are once, few, many and, for expanded clones, a class.

D gene: NA; CDR3 length: 16; clone size: NA; J gene: TRBJ2-1; V gene: TRBV9; CDR3 DNA: TGTGCCAGCAGCGTAGTGCAGGGGAGCTCCTACAATGAGCAGTTCTTC; CDR3 protein: CASSVVQGSSYNEQFF
D gene: NA; CDR3 length: 14; clone size: NA; J gene: TRBJ2-5; V gene: TRBV18; CDR3 DNA: TGTGCCAGCTCGCCTGGGGGGAACGGAGAGACCCAGTACTTC; CDR3 protein: CASSPGGNGETQYF
D gene: NA; CDR3 length: 15; clone size: few; J gene: TRBJ1-6; V gene: TRBV20-1; CDR3 DNA: TGCAGTGCTAGAAAGGCAGGGCGGGATAATTCACCCCTCCACTTT; CDR3 protein: CSARKAGRDNSPLHF
D gene: NA; CDR3 length: 14; clone size: NA; J gene: TRBJ1-4; V gene: TRBV10-3; CDR3 DNA: TGTGCCATCAGCGCAGGGTCGGGGGGAGAAAAACTGTTTTTT; CDR3 protein: CAISAGSGGEKLFF
D gene: TRBD1; CDR3 length: 16; clone size: few; J gene: TRBJ1-1; V gene: TRBV29-1; CDR3 DNA: TGCAGCGTCCCCAGGGGGGCCGGGGTAACGTGGACTGAAGCTTTCTTT; CDR3 protein: CSVPRGAGVTWTEAFF
D gene: TRBD1; CDR3 length: 15; clone size: NA; J gene: TRBJ1-1; V gene: TRBV27; CDR3 DNA: TGTGCCAGCAGTCGACAGGGGGCGCGGGGCACTGAAGCTTTCTTT; CDR3 protein: CASSRQGARGTEAFF
D gene: NA; CDR3 length: 17; clone size: few; J gene: TRBJ2-7; V gene: TRBV7-2; CDR3 DNA: TGTGCCAGCAGCTTAGGAGGAGGGGGAGCCCCTTCCTACGAGCAGTACTTC; CDR3 protein: CASSLGGGGAPSYEQYF
D gene: NA; CDR3 length: 12; clone size: NA; J gene: TRBJ2-5; V gene: TRBV3-1; CDR3 DNA: TGTGCCAGCAGCCAAGATCTCCGGAGTCAGTACTTC; CDR3 protein: CASSQDLRSQYF
D gene: TRBD2; CDR3 length: 16; clone size: NA; J gene: TRBJ2-1; V gene: TRBV7-2; CDR3 DNA: TGTGCCAGCAGCACCCGGTTTGCGGGAGCGATGGATGAGCAGTTCTTC; CDR3 protein: CASSTRFAGAMDEQFF
D gene: NA; CDR3 length: 15; clone size: NA; J gene: TRBJ2-1; V gene: TRBV11-3; CDR3 DNA: TGTGCCAGCAGCTTGGGCGGGAAACCATACAATGAGCAGTTCTTC; CDR3 protein: CASSLGGKPYNEQFF
D gene: NA; CDR3 length: 16; clone size: NA; J gene: TRBJ2-4; V gene: TRBV20-1; CDR3 DNA: TGCAGTGCTAGAGACCGAGGGGGGCATGCCAAAAACATTCAGTACTTC; CDR3 protein: CSARDRGGHAKNIQYF
D gene: NA; CDR3 length: 12; clone size: NA; J gene: TRBJ2-5; V gene: TRBV7-8; CDR3 DNA: TGTGCCAGCAGCTTAGCTTGGGAGACCCAGTACTTC; CDR3 protein: CASSLAWETQYF
D gene: NA; CDR3 length: 13; clone size: NA; J gene: TRBJ1-1; V gene: TRBV2; CDR3 DNA: TGTGCCAGCACCCGGACGGAGAACACTGAAGCTTTCTTT; CDR3 protein: CASTRTENTEAFF
D gene: NA; CDR3 length: 16; clone size: NA; J gene: TRBJ2-1; V gene: TRBV7-2; CDR3 DNA: TGTGCCAGCACCAAAGGGGGTCCCAGCTCCTACAATGAGCAGTTCTTC; CDR3 protein: CASTKGGPSSYNEQFF
D gene: TRBD1; CDR3 length: 21; clone size: NA; J gene: TRBJ2-1; V gene: TRBV24-1; CDR3 DNA: TGTGCCACCAGTGATTTATCACCCACCTTAGGGGGACAGGGTGACCCTAATGAGCAGTTCTTC; CDR3 protein: CATSDLSPTLGGQGDPNEQFF
D gene: TRBD2; CDR3 length: 14; clone size: NA; J gene: TRBJ2-7; V gene: TRBV15; CDR3 DNA: TGTGCCACCTCGACGACTAGCTTCTCCTACGAGCAGTACTTC; CDR3 protein: CATSTTSFSYEQYF
D gene: NA; CDR3 length: 12; clone size: few; J gene: TRBJ1-6; V gene: TRBV6-1; CDR3 DNA: TGTGCCAGCGGAGGACTTAATTCACCCCTCCACTTT; CDR3 protein: CASGGLNSPLHF
D gene: TRBD1; CDR3 length: 12; clone size: few; J gene: TRBJ2-7; V gene: TRBV24-1; CDR3 DNA: TGTGCCACCAGTGATTTGAGGGGGCAGCAGTACTTC; CDR3 protein: CATSDLRGQQYF
D gene: NA; CDR3 length: 12; clone size: many; J gene: TRBJ2-3; V gene: TRBV29-1; CDR3 DNA: TGCAGCGTTGAGAGGGGAACAGATACGCAGTATTTT; CDR3 protein: CSVERGTDTQYF
D gene: NA; CDR3 length: 13; clone size: NA; J gene: TRBJ2-7; V gene: TRBV7-7; CDR3 DNA: TGTGCTAGCAGCTCGGCCGAACGAAGTGAGCAGTACTTC; CDR3 protein: CASSSAERSEQYF
D gene: NA; CDR3 length: 14; clone size: NA; J gene: TRBJ1-5; V gene: TRBV20-1; CDR3 DNA: TGCAGTGCTAGTTTTGGGTCGGGCAATCAGCCCCAGCATTTT; CDR3 protein: CSASFGSGNQPQHF
D gene: TRBD1; CDR3 length: 15; clone size: NA; J gene: TRBJ2-1; V gene: TRBV7-9; CDR3 DNA: TGTGCCAGCAGTCACCGGGACAGGTCTTTGAATGAGCAGTTCTTC; CDR3 protein: CASSHRDRSLNEQFF
D gene: NA; CDR3 length: 11; clone size: NA; J gene: TRBJ1-1; V gene: TRBV20-1; CDR3 DNA: TGCAGTGCTACCGGGAACCCAGTCGCTTTCTTT; CDR3 protein: CSATGNPVAFF
D gene: NA; CDR3 length: 14; clone size: NA; J gene: TRBJ1-1; V gene: TRBV12-3/TRBV12-4; CDR3 DNA: TGTGCCAGCAGTTTCTCGGGGCAGAACACTGAAGCTTTCTTT; CDR3 protein: CASSFSGQNTEAFF
D gene: TRBD2; CDR3 length: 13; clone size: few; J gene: TRBJ2-5; V gene: TRBV20-1; CDR3 DNA: TGCAGTGCTGGTAGCGGGAGAGGGAAGACCCAGTACTTC; CDR3 protein: CSAGSGRGKTQYF
D gene: TRBD1; CDR3 length: 15; clone size: NA; J gene: TRBJ1-1; V gene: TRBV6-2/TRBV6-3; CDR3 DNA: TGTGCCAGCAGTTACGGGACAGACATGAACACTGAAGCTTTCTTT; CDR3 protein: CASSYGTDMNTEAFF
D gene: NA; CDR3 length: 13; clone size: few; J gene: TRBJ2-2; V gene: TRBV10-3; CDR3 DNA: TGTGCCATCAGTGATGCGGGACCCGGGGAGCTGTTTTTT; CDR3 protein: CAISDAGPGELFF